This T cell receptor (beta chain) derives from a study of blood T cell repertoires in COVID-19 (dated by TCRdb to the early 2020s). Concerning the study at large: Samples from collaborators originated in the United States, Italy and Spain and spanned both the acute and convalescent phases of COVID-19. Where available, HLA class I and class II types were obtained from metadata supplied by the sample provider rather than from assay-based typing. The prospective study material was composed of cDNA or gDNA derived from T cells, B-cell-depleted T cells, or PBMCs. The samples were drawn from the first 160 participants of the ongoing ImmuneRACE study and from under 1,500 subjects provided by 6 global collaborators. Sample metadata almost always included a de-identified subject ID, COVID-19 status, age in years and sex. The repertoires were made available in a free public database intended to serve as a resource for research on the immune response to SARS-CoV-2. Subjects who had been exposed to COVID-19, were actively infected with it, or had recovered from it provided the deeply sampled blood TCRbeta repertoires that made up the dataset. Results and caveats for the whole study, not just this receptor: The quantity of clinical and demographic metadata differed by source and by participant and was supplied without curation.

Germline trimming: 3 bases from V, 3 bases from J; junction bases outside gene matches: 3. CDR3 length: 15 amino acids, cysteine to phenylalanine. Only the CDR3 portion is preserved as DNA: 45 bases, with reading frame beginning at the first base. The germline V gene supplies CDR1 MRHNA and CDR2 SNTAGT. The immunoSEQ Assay, a bias-controlled multiplex PCR, was used to amplify TCRbeta CDR3 regions from genomic DNA. As for the original processing: Nucleated cell counts per sample were estimated from amplification of reference gene primers within the assay. To quantify the absolute abundance of each unique TCRbeta CDR3 rearrangement, sequence reads were collapsed and filtered. For each sample, productive Simpson clonality was calculated by taking the square root of Simpson's diversity index across productive rearrangements. TCRdb stores this immuneACCESS table with in-frame sequences only. Part of the clones is absent; in the studies checked, under half of the shortfall reflects unresolved V genes, and no reason is known for the rest. That table is the source of V, J and clone size, and D and trimming were worked out from the DNA. Present in this sample are 310,000 or so clones, roughly nine tenths of which were seen just once. The top ten clones comprise approximately 5% of the sample.

In the prospective study, participants were 18 to 89 years old, resided in fewer than 25 geographic areas of the United States, and were enrolled through a virtual design. Cohort assignment in the prospective study relied on participant-reported clinical history from a screening survey and a study questionnaire. ImmuneRACE Cohort 3 recovered participants were defined by two consecutive negative NP/OP PCR tests, healthcare professional clearance, or symptom resolution. In the prospective study, whole blood, serum and a nasopharyngeal or oropharyngeal swab were collected from each participant by mobile phlebotomists. Prospective study participants could optionally give additional blood draws and questionnaires over an approximately 2-month period. Blood samples from the prospective study were shipped frozen or at room temperature prior to DNA extraction. Turning to this clone: It has no known antigen specificity. The input lacks base qualities; no much larger clone sits a single base away.

Material for sequencing was PBMCs or T cells enriched from blood (not recorded which). The receptor chain draws on TRBV6-4 and TRBJ2-2; 8 central nucleotides agree with TRBD1. The receptor's source is a woman aged 25 to 39 who had recovered from COVID-19. The sequenced DNA is TGTGCCAGCAGTGATGGGACAGGCCACACCGGGGAGCTGTTTTTT. The encoded protein is CASSDGTGHTGELFF.